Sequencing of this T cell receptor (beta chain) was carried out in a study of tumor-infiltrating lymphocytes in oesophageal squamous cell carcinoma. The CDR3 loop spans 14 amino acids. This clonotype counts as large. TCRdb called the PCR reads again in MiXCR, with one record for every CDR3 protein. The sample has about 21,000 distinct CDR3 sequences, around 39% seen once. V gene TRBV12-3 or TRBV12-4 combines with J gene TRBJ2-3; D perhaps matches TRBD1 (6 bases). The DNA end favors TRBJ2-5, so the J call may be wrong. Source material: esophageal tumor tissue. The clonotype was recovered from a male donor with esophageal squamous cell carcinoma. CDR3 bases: TGTGCCAGCAGTTTTGGGGACATCCGGGAGACCCAGTACTTC. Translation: CASSFGDIRETQYF.